One and the same sample provided the 7 T cell receptor beta chains below, sequenced in a study of cytomegalovirus exposure and HLA in healthy donors. Primers: 60 Vbeta forward and 13 Jbeta reverse. TCRdb's table, derived via immunoSEQ multiplex PCR, lists solely in-frame clones and lacks some. The table has around 100,000 clones, about 83% seen once; the top ten hold approximately 5.6%. The sequencing input was PBMCs. These receptor sequences come from a woman younger than 30 in good health and CMV-seropositive.

This clone was seen a handful of times. This chain uses TRBV15 with TRBJ1-1, with a possible D match to TRBD1 (6 bases). Germline loops: CDR1 LNHNV, CDR2 YYDKDF (reference sequence). V shed 5 bases and J shed 2 bases, with 9 bases lying between them. CDR3 length: 13 amino acids. The CDR3 here is CATSLQGNTEAFF. Written as DNA, the CDR3 is TGTGCCACCAGCCTACAGGGTAACACTGAAGCTTTCTTT.

V is TRBV5-4 and J is TRBJ1-2, with D perhaps TRBD1 (6 bases). The germline gives CDR1 SGHNT, CDR2 YYREEE (reference sequence). V was trimmed by 1 base and J by 6 bases, leaving 16 bases between them. The CDR3 length is 15 residues. The CDR3 reads CASSLWGGGADGYTF. Here the CDR3 DNA reads TGTGCCAGCAGCTTGTGGGGAGGGGGAGCGGATGGCTACACCTTC.

The J gene is TRBJ2-7, the V gene TRBV7-6, with TRBD1 matching over 7 bases. This CDR3 spans 14 amino acids. V lost 5 bases and J lost 0; bases outside the gene matches: 4. Germline CDR1 and CDR2: SGHVS and FNYEAQ. CDR3 nucleotides: TGTGCCAGCAGCCGGACAGGACGCTCCTACGAGCAGTACTTC. This sequence encodes CASSRTGRSYEQYF.

In DNA form, the CDR3 reads TGCGCCAGCAGCGGGGGGACCCCCGGAAGGAATGAGCAGTTCTTC. Amino acid sequence: CASSGGTPGRNEQFF. The genes are TRBV5-1 and TRBJ2-1; a possible D gene is TRBD2 (6 bases). Looked up from germline, CDR1 is SGHRS and CDR2 is YFSETQ. This CDR3 contains 15 residues. V was clipped by 4 bases and J by 7 bases, with 18 bases between them.

The V and J genes are TRBV29-1 and TRBJ2-7, with D possibly TRBD1 on 6 matching bases. Germline V CDR1 and CDR2: SQVTM, ANQGSEA. This CDR3 spans 13 amino acids. With 4 bases removed from V and 2 bases from J, the gap between germline ends came to 12 bases. For the CDR3, the DNA is TGCAGCGTTGCAAGGGACACCCCCTACGAGCAGTACTTC. Translating it yields CSVARDTPYEQYF.

With regard to this clone: One end of the junction does not line up with germline, which may come from a read error. The V and J genes are TRBV7-9 and TRBJ2-3; TRBD2 matches at 15 bases. This CDR3 has 15 amino acids. Germline CDR1 is SEHNR and CDR2 is FQNEAQ (reference sequence). CDR3: CSSSGPGLAGGPQYF. The CDR3 DNA is TGTTCCAGCAGCGGACCGGGACTAGCGGGAGGCCCGCAGTATTTT.

The gene calls are TRBV27 and TRBJ2-7; 9 bases agree with TRBD2. V lost 2 bases, J lost 1 base, and 12 bases stayed unmatched. CDR1 MNHEY and CDR2 SMNVEV come from the germline V gene (reference sequence). The CDR3 runs 18 residues. The CDR3 protein is CASSLKVAGVLRSYEQYF. The CDR3 DNA reads as TGTGCCAGCAGTTTAAAGGTAGCGGGAGTATTACGGTCCTACGAGCAGTACTTC.